These T cell receptor beta chains were read from a single sample in a study of shared clonotypes between healthy human individuals. Only in-frame clones appear in the TCRdb table, and some are missing; sequencing was by immunoSEQ multiplex PCR. The sample lists around 340,000 clones, 73% seen once, with roughly 10% in the top ten. What was sequenced was memory CD4+ T cells sorted from blood. These receptors all come from a man in his thirties or forties in good health. Each CDR3 is given with its conserved first and last residue. The D gene is left open where the match is weak. Rows may omit the clone size; those that give it use once, few, many or a size class.

>-|TRBV4-3|-|TRBJ2-3
TGCGCCAGCAGCCAACGGGACTCAGGAGATACGCAGTATTTT
CASSQRDSGDTQYF
>-|TRBV5-3|-|TRBJ2-3
TGTGCCAGCAGCCCGGGGGACGGCACAGATACGCAGTATTTT
CASSPGDGTDTQYF
>few|TRBV7-9|TRBD2|TRBJ2-1
TGTGCCAGCAGCTCCAGACTAGCGGGAGATTTTGGCAATGAGCAGTTCTTC
CASSSRLAGDFGNEQFF
>few|TRBV5-1|-|TRBJ1-6
TGCGCCAGCAGCTTATGGACCTCTGTGGGGCAAAATAATTCACCCCTCCACTTT
CASSLWTSVGQNNSPLHF
>-|TRBV5-5|-|TRBJ1-2
TGTGCCAGCAGCTTGGTTGGGGAGGACTATGGCTACACCTTC
CASSLVGEDYGYTF
>-|TRBV29-1|-|TRBJ2-4
TGCAGCGCCCGGACAGTTGGGGATCTAGCCAAAAACATTCAGTACTTC
CSARTVGDLAKNIQYF
>-|TRBV28|-|TRBJ2-7
TGTGCCAGCAGCCCTGCACTCCCACCCTACGAGCAGTACTTC
CASSPALPPYEQYF
>-|TRBV15|-|TRBJ1-2
TGTGCCACCAGCGGCGCCCCAACAGGCCCCTACACCTTC
CATSGAPTGPYTF
>-|TRBV9|-|TRBJ1-2
TGTGCCAGCAGCGCCCGAGGGGAGGCCGGTAACTATGGCTACACCTTC
CASSARGEAGNYGYTF
>-|TRBV9|TRBD2|TRBJ2-1
TGTGCCAGCAGCGCACGACTAGCGGTCTACAATGAGCAGTTCTTC
CASSARLAVYNEQFF
>-|TRBV6-6|-|TRBJ1-5
TGTGCCAGCACGTCGGCAGGACATAATCAGCCCCAGCATTTT
CASTSAGHNQPQHF
>-|TRBV9|-|TRBJ2-1
TGTGCCAGCAGCGTATATCCGACTAGGGACAATGAGCAGTTCTTC
CASSVYPTRDNEQFF
>many|TRBV7-8|TRBD1|TRBJ1-5
TGTGCCAGCAGCCCCATTGACAGGGATCATCAGCCCCAGCATTTT
CASSPIDRDHQPQHF
>-|TRBV5-4|-|TRBJ2-7
TGTGCCAGCACCCTTGGGGGCTACGAGCAGTACTTC
CASTLGGYEQYF
>-|TRBV6-5|TRBD1|TRBJ2-7
TGTGCCAGCACCCCGACAGGGGGGGGGTACTACGAGCAGTACTTC
CASTPTGGGYYEQYF
>-|TRBV2|-|TRBJ2-2
TGTGCCAGCAGGAGGAGTGTCACCGGGGAGCTGTTTTTT
CASRRSVTGELFF
>few|TRBV7-2|-|TRBJ1-4
TGTGCCAGCAGCCCAGGCGGAGCTAATGAAAAACTGTTTTTT
CASSPGGANEKLFF
>-|TRBV6-1|-|TRBJ1-6
TGTGCCAGCAGTGAAGCTTCGGGCCACAATTCACCCCTCCACTTT
CASSEASGHNSPLHF
>-|TRBV5-1|-|TRBJ2-1
TGCGCCAGCAGGCTCACCGGGACCACCTACAATGAGCAGTTCTTC
CASRLTGTTYNEQFF
>-|TRBV11-2|-|TRBJ1-2
TGTGCCAGCAGCTTAGTGACAGCCCGTGATGGCTACACCTTC
CASSLVTARDGYTF
>-|TRBV7-9|TRBD2|TRBJ2-7
TGTGCCAGCAGCCCGCCTGGGACTAGACTGAACGAGCAGTACTTC
CASSPPGTRLNEQYF
>-|TRBV11-2|-|TRBJ1-2
TGTGCCAGCAGCTTAGGAGTTGGAGGGGGTGGCTACACCTTC
CASSLGVGGGGYTF
>few|TRBV6-6|-|TRBJ2-2
TGTGCCAGCAGTCCCCTCCGTGAGCTGTTTTTT
CASSPLRELFF
>once|TRBV2|-|TRBJ2-7
TGTGCCAGCAGTGAACTTGAGGGGTACGAGCAGTACTTC
CASSELEGYEQYF
>-|TRBV5-5|-|TRBJ2-3
TGTGCCAGCAGCGATCGGACAGCCACAGATACGCAGTATTTT
CASSDRTATDTQYF
>-|TRBV19|-|TRBJ2-7
TGTGCCAGTAGTATACGTCCGGATCTGGGGCAGGGTGATTACGAGCAGTACTTC
CASSIRPDLGQGDYEQYF
>-|TRBV7-2|TRBD1|TRBJ1-5
TGTGCCAGCAGCTTAGGGACAGGGAATAGCAATCAGCCCCAGCATTTT
CASSLGTGNSNQPQHF
>-|TRBV7-7|-|TRBJ2-3
TGTGCCAGCAGCTTAGATGTCGGTACAGATACGCAGTATTTT
CASSLDVGTDTQYF
>-|TRBV7-9|-|TRBJ1-4
TGTGCCAGCAGCTTGGGGCGTGGGGAAAAACTGTTTTTT
CASSLGRGEKLFF
>-|TRBV30|-|TRBJ1-5
TGTGCCTGGGGTCCCGGGTGGGGTCAGCCCCAGCATTTT
CAWGPGWGQPQHF
>-|TRBV27|-|TRBJ1-1
TGTGCCAGCAGAACAGGGTTGAGGAACACTGAAGCTTTCTTT
CASRTGLRNTEAFF
>-|TRBV6-1|TRBD2|TRBJ2-7
TGTGCCAGCAACTTACTAGCGGGCTCCTACGAGCAGTACTTC
CASNLLAGSYEQYF
>-|TRBV15|TRBD2|TRBJ2-1
TGTGCCACCAGCAGAGGGGGAGGGTACAATGAGCAGTTCTTC
CATSRGGGYNEQFF
>-|TRBV6-5|-|TRBJ1-2
TGTGCCAGCAGTTACCTTGGTTCGCACTATGGCTACACCTTC
CASSYLGSHYGYTF
>-|TRBV7-2|-|TRBJ2-7
TGTGCCAGCAGCTTAGCATCAACCTACGAGCAGTACTTC
CASSLASTYEQYF
>many|TRBV27|-|TRBJ2-1
TGTGCCAGCAGTTTAGTCCAGGGGCCCTACAATGAGCAGTTCTTC
CASSLVQGPYNEQFF
>-|TRBV27|-|TRBJ1-5
TGTGCCAGCAGTCTAAGAAGCGACGCCACCCAGGGCAATCAGCCCCAGCATTTT
CASSLRSDATQGNQPQHF
>-|TRBV11-2|-|TRBJ2-3
TGTGCCAGCAGCTTAGGGACAGGCACAGATACGCAGTATTTT
CASSLGTGTDTQYF
>-|TRBV5-1|TRBD2|TRBJ2-1
TGCGCCAGCAGCTGGGAATGGACTAGCGGGAGGAATGAGCAGTTCTTC
CASSWEWTSGRNEQFF
>-|TRBV2|TRBD1|TRBJ1-5
TGTGCCAGCGAACAGGGGAGCAATCAGCCCCAGCATTTT
CASEQGSNQPQHF
>-|TRBV5-1|-|TRBJ2-7
TGCGCCAGCAGCGTAGGGGGACACCTGGGGACCTACGAGCAGTACTTC
CASSVGGHLGTYEQYF
>-|TRBV14|TRBD2|TRBJ2-3
TGTGCCAGCAGCCGGGGACTAGGCTTGGCAGATACGCAGTATTTT
CASSRGLGLADTQYF
>-|TRBV28|-|TRBJ2-2
TGTGCCAGCAGTTTAGGGGGAACAAGGCTTGGCGGGGAGCTGTTTTTT
CASSLGGTRLGGELFF
>-|TRBV5-4|-|TRBJ2-7
TGTGCCAGCAGGGGGTTTGTCTCAGGGGACGAGCAGTACTTC
CASRGFVSGDEQYF
>-|TRBV5-1|TRBD1|TRBJ1-1
TGCGCCAGCAGCTCGAGGGGGCAGGACACTGAAGCTTTCTTT
CASSSRGQDTEAFF
>few|TRBV9|-|TRBJ1-2
TGTGCCAGCAGCGAATCCAACTATGGCTACACCTTC
CASSESNYGYTF
>-|TRBV25-1|TRBD2|TRBJ2-1
TGTGCCAGCGAAAATAAGCGGGAGGGCTCCTACAATGAGCAGTTCTTC
CASENKREGSYNEQFF
>-|TRBV7-3|-|TRBJ2-2
TGTGCCAGCAGCCGTAGGACTTTCGGCGGGGAGCTGTTTTTT
CASSRRTFGGELFF
>-|TRBV19|-|TRBJ1-5
TGTGCCAGTAGGACCTTCAATCAGCCCCAGCATTTT
CASRTFNQPQHF
>-|TRBV11-2|TRBD1|TRBJ2-5
TGTGCCAGTGGTCAGGGGGCCCGGTTTGAGACCCAGTACTTC
CASGQGARFETQYF
>-|TRBV6-5|-|TRBJ1-3
TGTGCCAGCAGTTACTCGGGACGGGTTTTCGGAAACACCATATATTTT
CASSYSGRVFGNTIYF
>few|TRBV5-1|TRBD1|TRBJ2-1
TGCGCCAGCAGCCTGGGACAGTACAATGAGCAGTTCTTC
CASSLGQYNEQFF
>-|TRBV20-1|-|TRBJ1-2
TGCAGTGCTATGGGGGAAGGTGGCTACACCTTC
CSAMGEGGYTF
>many|TRBV19|TRBD2|TRBJ2-3
TGTGCCAGTAGTATCAGTCTAGCGGTCACGGCAGATACGCAGTATTTT
CASSISLAVTADTQYF
>-|TRBV19|TRBD2|TRBJ2-3
TGTGCCAGTAGGGAGGCGGGAGGACGCACAGATACGCAGTATTTT
CASREAGGRTDTQYF
>few|TRBV6-6|-|TRBJ2-3
TGTGCCAGCAGTTACATGCTAGCGAGCACAGATACGCAGTATTTT
CASSYMLASTDTQYF
>-|TRBV7-3|-|TRBJ2-7
TGTGCCAGCAGCTTAATAGGCGGCAGGCCCCCTTCCGAGCAGTACTTC
CASSLIGGRPPSEQYF
>-|TRBV11-1|-|TRBJ2-7
TGTGCCAGCAGCAATCAACTAGTTTCCGAGCAGTACTTC
CASSNQLVSEQYF
>few|TRBV6-1|-|TRBJ2-3
TGTGCCAGCAGTGAAATCGGATACAACAGTAACACAGATACGCAGTATTTT
CASSEIGYNSNTDTQYF